Each of the 14 T cell receptor beta chains below was sequenced from the same sample in a study of human T cells and chemical hapten exposure. Time point meaning: patch test 2, 6 weeks after DPC sensitization. The treatment denotes: therapeutic diphenylcyclopropenone sensitization with weekly scalp DPC. TCRdb analysed the RACE reads with MiXCR anew, one entry per CDR3 protein. Counted here are around 99,000 distinct CDR3 sequences, roughly a tenth occurring once; the ten biggest clones make up 3% to 4%. The sample here was whole blood, taken in connection with sensitization to the hapten diphenylcyclopropenone (DPC). The source of these receptors is a middle-aged woman with alopecia areata. Some clones in this sample may be carry-over from other donors' samples.

The chain combines TRBV6-2 or TRBV6-3 with TRBJ1-2; weak D call: TRBD1 (6 bases). With 8 bases removed from V and 2 bases from J, the gap between germline ends came to 18 bases. The CDR3 consists of 15 residues. The germline V gene encodes CDR1 MNHEY and CDR2 SVGEGT. CDR3 region: CASGETGSANYGYTF. The CDR3 DNA follows: TGTGCCAGCGGGGAGACAGGCTCCGCGAACTATGGCTACACCTTC.

This clonotype was picked up a small number of times. The rearrangement uses TRBV6-5 and TRBJ1-5, with a possible D match to TRBD1 (5 bases). From germline, CDR1 is MNHEY and CDR2 SVGAGI. This CDR3 region has 17 residues. Between the trimmed V and J ends, which lost 6 bases and 3 bases, there was a span of 21 bases. In DNA, the CDR3 is TGTGCCAGCAGCCCCATGAGGGGAGGAGCTTACAATCAGCCCCAGCATTTT. Translating it yields CASSPMRGGAYNQPQHF.

In this sample, this clonotype turned up many times. This chain uses TRBV7-3 with TRBJ2-1; 7 nucleotides match TRBD2. Germline values: CDR1 SGHTA, CDR2 FQGTGA. The CDR3 sequence is 14 residues long. V was pared by 2 bases and J by 7 bases, with 5 bases of the junction left unmatched. The CDR3 reads CASSLGGDRNEQFF. CDR3 coding DNA: TGTGCCAGCAGCTTAGGGGGGGACCGGAATGAGCAGTTCTTC.

The gene calls are TRBV25-1 and TRBJ1-4, with 8 bases fitting TRBD1. The CDR3 length is 16 residues. Germline V lookup: CDR1 MGHDK, CDR2 SYGVNS. The ends lost 6 bases at V and 10 bases at J; junction bases unmatched: 16. The CDR3 protein is CASSTEQGESARKLFF. In nucleotides, the CDR3 is TGTGCCAGCAGCACCGAACAGGGGGAAAGTGCAAGAAAACTGTTTTTT.

V gene TRBV7-9 combines with J gene TRBJ2-7; unclear D gene. This CDR3 is built from 14 residues. Germline CDR1 reads SEHNR; CDR2 reads FQNEAQ (reference sequence). With 7 bases removed from V and 0 bases from J, the gap between germline ends came to 13 bases. The CDR3 sequence: CASMAPAASYEQYF. The DNA for the CDR3 is TGTGCCAGCATGGCCCCGGCGGCCTCCTACGAGCAGTACTTC.

Ten or more counts support this clonotype. CDR3 residues: CASSLAQLAQETQYF. The CDR3 bases are TGCGCCAGCAGCTTGGCCCAACTAGCCCAAGAGACCCAGTACTTC. The chain carries TRBV5-1 and TRBJ2-5; the D gene is possibly TRBD2 (6 bases). This CDR3 spans 15 amino acids. V shed 0 bases and J shed 1 base, with 10 bases lying between them. In germline, CDR1 is SGHRS, CDR2 YFSETQ.

Many counts were recorded for this clonotype. J is TRBJ2-1 and V is TRBV18; TRBD1 matches at 9 bases. The V and J ends lost 3 bases and 7 bases, in that order; junction bases with no gene match: 7. The CDR3 spans 15 residues. Per the germline V gene, CDR1 is KGHSH and CDR2 is LQKENI. Written as DNA, the CDR3 is TGTGCCAGCTCACCGGGGACAGGGTATAGGAATGAGCAGTTCTTC. This sequence encodes CASSPGTGYRNEQFF.

V is TRBV4-1 and J is TRBJ2-7; 9 bases match TRBD2. Trimming cost V 4 bases and J 6 bases; bases outside gene matches: 16. CDR1 and CDR2 (germline): MGHRA, YSYEKL. The CDR3 runs to 17 residues. The CDR3 is CASSPSGTSRRQGEQYF. The CDR3, as DNA: TGCGCCAGCAGCCCCTCTGGGACTAGCCGCCGTCAAGGCGAGCAGTACTTC.

The chain uses TRBV5-1 and TRBJ2-5, with D perhaps given as TRBD1 or TRBD2 (5 bases each). Per the germline V gene, CDR1 is SGHRS and CDR2 is YFSETQ. The CDR3 runs 18 residues. Trimming shortened V by 2 bases and J by 0 bases, and 20 bases separated the two germline ends. CDR3 loop: CASSLGRVAGTYQETQYF. The CDR3 DNA sequence: TGCGCCAGCAGCTTAGGTCGGGTTGCCGGGACGTACCAAGAGACCCAGTACTTC.

This clonotype was seen at least ten times. The chain is built from TRBV27 and TRBJ2-2; D remains ambiguous. Deletions cut 5 bases from V and 0 bases from J, with 10 bases between. The CDR3 spans 15 residues. Per germline, CDR1 MNHEY and CDR2 SMNVEV (reference sequence). CDR3 protein: CASSPRRSNTGELFF. CDR3 coding DNA: TGTGCCAGCAGTCCTCGACGGTCGAACACCGGGGAGCTGTTTTTT.

This clonotype has only one observation. This chain joins TRBV19 and TRBJ1-5, with D tentatively TRBD1 (5 bases). The CDR3 covers 14 residues. Trimming took off 2 bases at V and 3 bases at J, with 8 bases between the two ends. The germline gives CDR1 LNHDA, CDR2 SQIVND (reference sequence). In DNA form, the CDR3 reads TGTGCCAGTAGTATAAGAGGGGACAATCAGCCCCAGCATTTT. Protein: CASSIRGDNQPQHF.

V gene TRBV2 combines with J gene TRBJ1-4, with unresolved D. This CDR3 has 14 residues. Germline V gives CDR1 SNHLY, CDR2 FYNNEI. Trimming left V 2 bases short and J 8 bases short, with 12 bases between. In nucleotides, the CDR3 is TGTGCCAGCAGTGAAAGGAGGTTTGAGGAAAAACTGTTTTTT. It translates to CASSERRFEEKLFF.

This clonotype was counted only a few times. The chain has TRBV4-2 and TRBJ2-5; 12 bases line up with TRBD2. The germline gives CDR1 LGHNA, CDR2 YNFKEQ. With V trimmed by 0 bases and J by 2 bases, 1 base remained unmatched. This CDR3 is 16 amino acids long. The CDR3 loop is CASSQDLAGGQETQYF. The CDR3, as DNA: TGTGCCAGCAGCCAAGATCTAGCGGGGGGGCAAGAGACCCAGTACTTC.

The rearrangement joins TRBV10-3 to TRBJ2-2; D might be TRBD2 (7 bases). This CDR3 spans 14 amino acids. Looked up from germline, CDR1 is ENHRY and CDR2 is SYGVKD. Trimming pared 10 bases from V and 2 bases from J, leaving 14 bases between. CDR3 protein: CATKGDYNTGELFF. For the CDR3, the DNA is TGTGCCACCAAGGGGGACTATAACACCGGGGAGCTGTTTTTT.